What follows describes a single T cell receptor (beta chain). Its antigen is currently not known. Nothing much larger sits one base from this clone, and base qualities are not available. This sample stems from a study of cytomegalovirus exposure and HLA in healthy donors (dated by TCRdb to about 2017). At the level of the whole study: According to an earlier analysis of several hundred of the donors, some 180 million T cells yielded some 110 million unique TCR beta sequences and about 300 Gb of sequence data. An early release that covered some 640 HLA-typed donors contained about 300 gigabases of sequencing data and about 93 million unique TCR sequences. Of the 350 to 450 genotyped donors, 65% to 90% fell in the genetic ancestry cluster associated with self-reported Caucasian donors. The study aimed to test whether signatures of past pathogen exposure could be identified by cataloging public T cell receptors. The T cell repertoires of several hundred subjects were profiled by immunosequencing and related to cytomegalovirus serostatus. A separate validation cohort of 100 to 150 different subjects was used in addition to the approximately 700-subject first cohort. High-throughput TCR immunosequencing, statistical association of individual TCRs with disease status, and machine learning were combined to predict cytomegalovirus infection status. A later analysis re-analyzed previously published TCR beta repertoires from roughly 690 donors and added high-resolution HLA genotyping to study TCR occurrence patterns. Rather than drawing on any new phenotypic data, the later analysis identified candidate immune exposures from TCR beta sequences and the way those sequences occurred across donors. In an earlier analysis of more than 550 of the donors, high-throughput TCR beta sequencing was used to judge whether each TCR beta V gene segment behaved as functional or pseudogenic. Donor age, sex, ethnicity and CMV serostatus were compiled alongside the repertoire data. Genome-wide SNP genotypes for about 60% of the roughly 700 donors were used in a later genetic analysis, which treated that subset as a discovery cohort. Every discovery cohort repertoire had been produced on one sequencing platform. HLA typing covered class I and class II loci at four-digit resolution. Typing coverage varied by locus: 629-630 donors for A, B, C, DRB1 and DQB1; roughly 560 for DQA1; about 600 for DPA1; 450 to 480 for DPB1. Roughly five DR-DQ haplotypes were handled as single units for association and clustering because linkage in the cohort was strong. Across 300 to 400 genotyped donors of the cohort, an average of about 240,000 unique TCR beta nucleotide sequences per donor were sequenced, and around 19% of those sequences were non-productive. What the authors observed across the whole study: While some public TCRs were present in many individuals, most TCR sequences turned up only very rarely across donors. Because HLA typing was missing for some donors at each locus, association tests included only the typed subset. Most CMV-associated TCR beta chains appeared to be HLA-restricted in a later analysis, and the HLA associations seemed to be driven largely by CMV exposure. Correlated functional status among segregating V segments might be attributable to linkage disequilibrium, but an unknown experimental factor could not be ruled out. The authors suggested that the approach could potentially be extended to other disease states and immunological phenotypes. In both the original and validation cohorts, the classifier was reported to diagnose cytomegalovirus status with high specificity and sensitivity. Several of the top co-occurrence clusters appeared to be linked to parvovirus B19, influenza, CMV and Epstein-Barr virus, according to a later analysis. Over 15 rarely observed V segments, including chromosome 9 orphons, were excluded from the earlier analysis of almost 600 of the donors because counts were too low. The sequencing pipeline was judged likely to have produced a cluster of highly shared sequence variants as a technical artifact. Compared with equally common non-associated chains, HLA-associated TCR beta chains in a later analysis were more clonally expanded and had lower generation probabilities. Some IMGT-functional V segments, including TRBV6-2 and TRBV6-3, could not be told apart with the 87-base-pair reads, so those segments were excluded. In the study, 150 to 200 TCR beta chains were listed as associated with cytomegalovirus. Assigning TCR associations to individual alleles was difficult when HLA alleles, especially DR and DQ, strongly co-occurred. A further reported finding was that TCR beta sequences accurately predicted the HLA-A and HLA-B alleles for most subjects in the first cohort. An association between a missense DCLRE1C variant and V-gene and J-gene trimming of TCR beta chains was found in a later genetic analysis and replicated in an independent cohort. The presence/absence analyses assumed that sequencing depth was roughly uniform across donors, and that assumption may not be true. In a later analysis, 16,951 TCR beta sequences were associated with specific HLA alleles at a false discovery rate of 0.05. In an earlier analysis of about 600 of the donors, most TCR beta V segments appeared in productive rearrangements about 90% or about 30% of the time, broadly matching IMGT annotations. In a later analysis, the rate of TCR association differed among HLA loci, with DRB1 alleles having the most associated TCRs and HLA-C alleles having the fewest. In vitro tests confirmed that three of the cytomegalovirus-associated TCR beta chains recognize cytomegalovirus antigens. Only TCR beta chains were sequenced in this cohort, and the absence of alpha or paired-chain data limited detectable features. For the cohort, immune exposure information was limited to CMV serostatus. A later genetic analysis reported fewer N-insertions in productive TCRs among donors in an Asian-associated ancestry cluster than the roughly 620-donor mean.

Libraries came from the immunoSEQ multiplex PCR assay. A mixture of 60 forward primers for TCR Vbeta segments and 13 reverse primers for TCR Jbeta segments was used in the multiplex PCR. The CDR3 region of rearranged TCR beta genes was amplified from genomic DNA with a multiplex PCR assay. Amplified TCR beta libraries were sequenced as 87-base-pair reads on the Illumina HiSeq System. Regarding the original processing steps: Across the roughly 670 repertoires, a later analysis counted 80 million or so unique TCR beta chains, some 11 million of which were shared by at least two donors. To remove PCR and sequencing errors, raw reads were error-corrected and collapsed into unique sequences using a nearest-neighbor algorithm that merged closely related sequences. Alignment of CDR3 sequences to IMGT reference sequences was used to assign V, D and J gene segments. Each retained sequence needed at least a six-nucleotide match to both a V gene segment and a J gene segment. A rearrangement counted as productive if the CDR3 had no stop codons and remained in frame with V and J, and every other rearrangement counted as non-productive. CDR3 was defined by IMGT convention, running from the second conserved V-encoded cysteine to the conserved J-encoded phenylalanine. The earlier analysis of about 590 of the donors excluded sequences that lacked an unambiguous match to a single V gene segment. In an earlier analysis of several hundred of the donors, V segments were called functional above 56.7% productive rearrangements and were called segregating when the between-donor standard deviation exceeded 5%. A statistical classification framework was built to diagnose cytomegalovirus status from the catalog of TCR beta chain sequences. V and J gene assignment, in a later analysis, came from comparing TCR nucleotide sequences with IMGT/GENE-DB human TR gene sequences. The TCRdist pipeline was used in a later analysis to assign CDR3 sequences and most-parsimonious VDJ recombination scenarios. In a later analysis, each TCR beta chain was defined by its CDR3 amino acid sequence together with its V-gene family, and reads lacking a unique V-gene family were excluded. As a way to deal with suspected cross-contamination and a sequencing artifact, a later analysis dropped nearly 600 nucleotide sequences that were highly shared and had low generation probability. A later analysis calculated a clonal expansion index for each public chain from normalized within-repertoire ranks of inferred template counts. A later analysis computed generation probabilities with a VDJ recombination model fitted to out-of-frame rearrangements, and checked the results against IGoR. In a later analysis, TCR-TCR, TCR-HLA and TCR-CMV co-occurrence was scored with hypergeometric tests, and a repertoire-size bias correction was applied to TCR pairs. To estimate false discovery rates, a later analysis permuted the HLA or CMV assignments 20 times. In a later analysis, co-occurring TCRs were grouped with DBSCAN, and TCRdist sequence similarity was added when clustering was performed within HLA-allele-positive subsets. Repertoires with fewer than 30,000 or more than 120,000 public chains, plus five repertoires with anomalous nucleotide sharing, were excluded from co-occurrence clustering. TCRdb carries this immuneACCESS record with in-frame sequences only. Its versions omit some clonotypes, under half of them owing to an unresolved V gene in the studies checked, with the rest unexplained. V and J calls and clone size are given by that table; D and trimming were obtained from the DNA. In this sample the table shows some 170,000 clones, 81% of which occur a single time. Around 14% of the sample is in the top ten clones.

In total, just over 650 healthy bone marrow donors made up the cohort. All cohort members were sampled while nominally healthy, although unrecorded immune exposures were likely present. The donor was CMV seronegative and belonged to the group of 352 seronegative cohort members. A peripheral blood sample was collected from each donor, and TCR beta sequencing was performed on peripheral blood mononuclear cells. The Qiagen DNeasy Blood Extraction Kit was used to extract genomic DNA from the blood cell samples. Measured from the cysteine to the phenylalanine, the CDR3 is 12 residues long. Only the CDR3 DNA stays, 36 bases, in frame from base 1. As encoded in the germline V gene, CDR1 is SGHRS while CDR2 is YFSETQ. Germline trimming: 3 bases from V, 8 bases from J; junction bases outside gene matches: 3.

The origin of this receptor is a woman between 45 and 60 years old in good health and CMV-seronegative. The sequence is built from TRBV5-1 and TRBJ1-1, with 8 junctional bases fitting TRBD1. Specimen: PBMCs. The DNA is TGCGCCAGCAGCTGGGGACAGGACGAAGCTTTCTTT. It codes for CASSWGQDEAFF.